Below are 5 T cell receptor beta chains sequenced from a single sample in a study of blood T cell repertoires in COVID-19. Profiled with immunoSEQ multiplex PCR; TCRdb holds only in-frame clones, not every one. The table shows approximately 93,000 clones, with 75% to 90% occurring only once. Sequenced input: peripheral blood. All receptors come from a human donor in a cohort sampled during active COVID-19.

Only one count was recorded for this clone. The chain has TRBV2 and TRBJ2-5; 12 positions agree with TRBD2. The germline CDR1 and CDR2 sequences are SNHLY and FYNNEI. The V segment lost 3 bases and the J segment 4 bases; nucleotides outside the gene matches: 3. The CDR3 sequence is 15 residues long. The DNA for the CDR3 is TGTGCCAGCAGTGATGGACTAGCGGGACTAGAGACCCAGTACTTC. Translated: CASSDGLAGLETQYF.

The V gene is TRBV4-1, the J gene TRBJ2-1; 8 bases agree with TRBD2. The germline gives CDR1 MGHRA, CDR2 YSYEKL. The CDR3 covers 13 residues. V was clipped by 8 bases and J by 0 bases; unmatched bases: 0. DNA for the CDR3: TGCGCCAGCGGGACTAGCTCCTACAATGAGCAGTTCTTC. Translating gives CASGTSSYNEQFF.

V is TRBV6-1 and J is TRBJ2-5, with 12 bases fitting TRBD2. Germline CDR1 and CDR2: MNHNS and SASEGT. The CDR3 has 17 residues. J gave up 7 bases and V 2 bases, and 11 bases lay outside the gene matches. The CDR3 reads CASSESGLAGGPGTQYF. The CDR3 DNA sequence: TGTGCCAGCAGTGAATCGGGGCTAGCGGGAGGGCCGGGGACCCAGTACTTC.

This rearrangement joins TRBV2 to TRBJ1-1; 9 bases align to TRBD1. This CDR3 region has 15 residues. V lost 4 bases to trimming and J lost 5 bases; unmatched junction nucleotides: 8. Germline V gene lookup returns CDR1 SNHLY and CDR2 FYNNEI. CDR3 nucleotide sequence: TGTGCCAGCAGTGGGCCTGGACAGGGGTGGACTGAAGCTTTCTTT. Its translation is CASSGPGQGWTEAFF.

In this sample, this clone turned up once. The genes are TRBV5-4 and TRBJ2-1; TRBD2 aligns across 8 bases. With V trimmed by 3 bases and J by 1 base, 6 bases remained unmatched. CDR1 is SGHNT and CDR2 is YYREEE in the germline V gene (reference sequence). The CDR3 loop spans 16 amino acids. Here the CDR3 reads CASSWSSGVSYNEQFF. The CDR3 DNA reads as TGTGCCAGCAGCTGGAGTAGCGGGGTATCCTACAATGAGCAGTTCTTC.